A single sample gave rise to the 26 T cell receptor beta chains below, sequenced in a study of lung T cells in sarcoidosis with Löfgren's syndrome. MiXCR, applied by TCRdb to the reads, yields one record per CDR3 protein. Of 55,000 to 80,000 distinct CDR3 sequences listed, 21% are singletons. The sequenced sample consisted of CD4+ T cells from PBMCs. The receptor set was obtained from a human donor with sarcoidosis (Löfgren's syndrome or another form), or a control subject (not recorded which).

This clonotype was found many times. V usage is TRBV28 and J usage is TRBJ1-5; unclear D gene. Trimming removed 6 bases at V and 2 bases at J, with 14 bases between. The CDR3 extends over 15 amino acids. In germline, CDR1 is MDHEN, CDR2 SYDVKM. The chain's CDR3 is CASSRLWMGNQPQHF. The CDR3 nucleotides read TGTGCCAGCAGCCGTTTATGGATGGGCAATCAGCCCCAGCATTTT.

The genes are TRBV3-1 and TRBJ2-5, with a weak D call TRBD1 (6 bases). CDR1 is LGHDT, CDR2 YNNKEL, per germline (reference sequence). V was shortened by 3 bases and J by 3 bases, with 11 bases between the two germline ends. This CDR3 has 14 amino acids. This CDR3 is CASSHRGLEETQYF. The CDR3 DNA reads TGTGCCAGCAGCCACAGGGGATTAGAAGAGACCCAGTACTTC.

This clonotype was seen a handful of times. The J gene is TRBJ2-5, the V gene TRBV7-2, with D perhaps TRBD2 (5 bases). Trimming pared 3 bases from V and 5 bases from J, leaving 13 bases between. CDR3 length: 14 residues. Germline CDR1 and CDR2: SGHTA and FQGNSA. CDR3 coding DNA: TGTGCCAGCAGCTTTCGCAGATTAGCGGAGACCCAGTACTTC. It yields the protein CASSFRRLAETQYF.

The sample holds many counts of this clonotype. The rearrangement links TRBV6-2 or TRBV6-3 to TRBJ2-6; possibly TRBD1 for D (6 bases). V was shortened by 5 bases and J by 2 bases, with 13 bases between the two germline ends. CDR3 length equals 16 residues. Germline CDR1 and CDR2: MNHEY and SVGEGT. CDR3 sequence reads: CASSPTDRPGANVLTF. The CDR3 DNA reads as TGTGCCAGCAGTCCTACCGACAGGCCTGGGGCCAACGTCCTGACTTTC.

Points on this clonotype: A much larger clone differs from this one at a single base, so this may be a read error. This rearrangement joins TRBV28 to TRBJ2-7; tentatively, D is TRBD1 or TRBD2 (5 bases each). The V end was cut by 6 bases, the J end by 7 bases, with 19 bases between. This CDR3 region has 14 residues. Germline CDR1 MDHEN, CDR2 SYDVKM. CDR3 region: CASSRDGPLGEQYF. DNA of the CDR3: TGTGCCAGCAGCCGGGACGGTCCCCTAGGAGAGCAGTACTTC.

This clonotype has ten or more counts. The chain uses TRBV7-2 and TRBJ2-5; 7 bases line up with TRBD1. J lost 4 bases, V lost 4 bases, and 9 bases had no gene match. CDR3 length equals 15 residues. Germline V CDR1 and CDR2: SGHTA, FQGNSA. CDR3 in amino acids: CASSSRTGRGETQYF. As DNA, the CDR3 is TGTGCCAGCAGCTCTAGGACAGGAAGGGGAGAGACCCAGTACTTC.

In this sample, this clonotype turned up many times. The rearrangement joins TRBV27 to TRBJ1-5, with D tentatively TRBD1 (5 bases). Germline V gene lookup returns CDR1 MNHEY and CDR2 SMNVEV (reference sequence). V was trimmed by 3 bases and J by 6 bases, leaving 15 bases between them. The CDR3 runs 15 residues. Here the CDR3 DNA reads TGTGCCAGCAGTTTCGGGGGGAACGTTGGTCAGCCCCAGCATTTT. It specifies CASSFGGNVGQPQHF.

This clonotype showed up many times. V is TRBV6-1 and J is TRBJ2-4, with a possible D match to TRBD2 (5 bases). The CDR3 runs 15 residues. V was clipped by 6 bases and J by 0 bases, with 12 bases between them. Germline V gene lookup returns CDR1 MNHNS and CDR2 SASEGT. The CDR3 nucleotides are TGTGCCAGCAGCTCGGACGGACTAGCCAAAAACATTCAGTACTTC. Residues: CASSSDGLAKNIQYF.

This clonotype has a handful of counts. The J gene is TRBJ1-6, the V gene TRBV5-1; 7 nucleotides match TRBD1. The CDR3 covers 17 residues. CDR1 and CDR2 (germline): SGHRS, YFSETQ. Trimming cost V 0 bases and J 6 bases; bases outside gene matches: 9. This chain's CDR3 is CASSLGIGTALNSPLHF. The CDR3 region has the DNA TGCGCCAGCAGCTTGGGCATCGGGACAGCCCTTAATTCACCCCTCCACTTT. The whole variable domain, filled in from reference TRBV5-1 and TRBJ1-6, reads KAGVTQTPRYLIKTRGQQVTLSCSPISGHRSVSWYQQTPGQGLQFLFEYFSETQRNKGNFPGRFSGRQFSNSRSEMNVSTLELGDSALYLCASSLGIGTALNSPLHFGNGTRLTVT.

At least ten counts were recorded for this clonotype. The chain combines TRBV27 with TRBJ2-7; D gene unclear. V was pared by 0 bases and J by 5 bases, with 11 bases between. Looked up from germline, CDR1 is MNHEY and CDR2 is SMNVEV (reference sequence). The length of the CDR3 is 14 residues. CDR3 coding DNA: TGTGCCAGCAGTTTATCACGGCAGGCCCACGAGCAGTACTTC. As protein: CASSLSRQAHEQYF.

This clonotype rates as medium-sized. V gene TRBV7-2 combines with J gene TRBJ2-3; D is perhaps TRBD2 (6 bases). Looked up from germline, CDR1 is SGHTA and CDR2 is FQGNSA. V lost 5 bases and J 1 base, leaving 19 bases between the germline ends. The CDR3 is 17 residues long. The CDR3 region has the DNA TGTGCCAGCAGCCGCTTATCGAGTCGGAGGGGCACAGATACGCAGTATTTT. Protein sequence: CASSRLSSRRGTDTQYF.

About this clonotype: This may arise from a read error, as a much more abundant clone is one base away. The chain has TRBV28 and TRBJ2-7; tentatively, D is TRBD2 (7 bases). The CDR3 consists of 14 residues. CDR1 and CDR2 (germline): MDHEN, SYDVKM. The CDR3: CATSHGGPSYEKYV. The CDR3 DNA sequence: TGTGCCACCTCCCACGGGGGGCCTTCCTACGAGAAGTACGTC.

As regards this clonotype: This may stem from a read error, because a much larger clone lies one nucleotide away. This chain uses TRBV20-1 with TRBJ2-7, with a tentative D call TRBD1 (5 bases). The CDR3 runs to 15 residues. Germline V gives CDR1 DFQATT, CDR2 SNEGSKA (reference sequence). This CDR3 is CSARDQGRSSYEQCF. CDR3 nucleotide sequence: TGCAGTGCTAGAGATCAGGGCAGGTCCTCCTACGAGCAGTGCTTC.

The chain has TRBV19 and TRBJ1-5; D gene unclear. Germline V gene lookup returns CDR1 LNHDA and CDR2 SQIVND (reference sequence). The CDR3 runs to 15 residues. The V and J ends lost 8 bases and 8 bases respectively, with 22 bases between them. CDR3 nucleotide sequence: TGTGCCAGTTCCCGAGAAGGGTCACCATTTAAGCCCCAGCATTTT. It yields the protein CASSREGSPFKPQHF.

The sample holds a few counts of this clonotype. V and J are TRBV7-9 and TRBJ1-2; TRBD1 is a possible D gene (6 bases). Germline values: CDR1 SEHNR, CDR2 FQNEAQ (reference sequence). V was cut by 1 base and J by 5 bases, with 14 bases left in between. CDR3 length equals 15 residues. The CDR3 sequence: CASSLESGGAYGYTF. The CDR3 region has the DNA TGTGCCAGCAGCTTAGAATCCGGGGGGGCGTATGGCTACACCTTC.

In this sample, this clonotype turned up many times. The CDR3, as DNA: TGTGCCAGCAGGCCGACAGGGCGAGGTGGTGAGAACACTGAAGCTTTCTTT. Amino acid sequence: CASRPTGRGGENTEAFF. The gene calls are TRBV28 and TRBJ1-1; 7 bases match TRBD1. There are 17 residues in the CDR3. The V gene's germline CDR1 is MDHEN and CDR2 SYDVKM. V lost 6 bases to trimming and J lost 1 base; unmatched junction nucleotides: 14. The entire variable domain, with the rest obtained from reference TRBV28 and TRBJ1-1, is as follows: DVKVTQSSRYLVKRTGEKVFLECVQDMDHENMFWYRQDPGLGLRLIYFSYDVKMKEKGDIPEGYSVSREKKERFSLILESASTNQTSMYLCASRPTGRGGENTEAFFGQGTRLTVV.

Only a few counts were recorded for this clonotype. CDR3 coding DNA: TGTGCCAGCAGCCGGGGACCGATAAGCACAGATACGCAGTATTTT. Protein product: CASSRGPISTDTQYF. The chain links TRBV5-4 to TRBJ2-3, with D perhaps assigned TRBD1 or TRBD2 (5 bases each). This CDR3 is built from 15 residues. Germline loops: CDR1 SGHNT, CDR2 YYREEE (reference sequence). The germline V and J ends were trimmed by 4 bases and 0 bases, with 12 bases remaining between them. Drawing the rest from reference TRBV5-4 and TRBJ2-3, the complete variable domain is ETGVTQSPTHLIKTRGQQVTLRCSSQSGHNTVSWYQQALGQGPQFIFQYYREEENGRGNFPPRFSGLQFPNYSSELNVNALELDDSALYLCASSRGPISTDTQYFGPGTRLTVL.

This clonotype has ten or more counts. The chain links TRBV4-2 to TRBJ1-3; D is undetermined. Germline V gene sequence: CDR1 LGHNA, CDR2 YNFKEQ. Trimming removed 3 bases from V and 2 bases from J, with 11 bases in between. The CDR3 has 15 amino acids. The CDR3 sequence: CASSHRAGAGNTIYF. CDR3 sequence (DNA): TGTGCCAGCAGCCACCGAGCGGGAGCTGGAAACACCATATATTTT.

This clonotype was picked up a small number of times. The chain links TRBV9 to TRBJ1-2, with D possibly TRBD1 on 6 matching bases. Germline CDR1 is SGDLS and CDR2 is YYNGEE. V lost 6 bases to trimming and J lost 4 bases, with 16 bases between them. The CDR3 runs to 14 residues. This CDR3 is CASTARGSGYGYTF. The CDR3 coding sequence is TGTGCCAGCACCGCCAGGGGTTCAGGCTATGGCTACACCTTC. Supplemented by reference TRBV9 and TRBJ1-2, the full variable domain reads DSGVTQTPKHLITATGQRVTLRCSPRSGDLSVYWYQQSLDQGLQFLIQYYNGEERAKGNILERFSAQQFPDLHSELNLSSLELGDSALYFCASTARGSGYGYTFGSGTRLTVV.

In regard to this clonotype: A clone one base away is much larger, so this may be a read error. The chain couples TRBV6-1 to TRBJ2-3, with D possibly being TRBD1 or TRBD2 (5 bases each). V was trimmed by 10 bases and J by 0 bases, leaving 20 bases between them. The CDR3 extends over 16 amino acids. Germline loops: CDR1 MNHNS, CDR2 SASEGT. CDR3 bases: TGTGCCATCGGTGAAGGGACGGGATATAGCACAGATACGCAGTATTTT. This gives the protein CAIGEGTGYSTDTQYF.

This clonotype was seen many times. V is TRBV7-8 and J is TRBJ1-1, with D uncertain. The CDR3 loop spans 11 amino acids. V was shortened by 5 bases and J by 3 bases, with 4 bases between the two germline ends. CDR1 is SGHVS, CDR2 FQNEAQ, per germline. Here the CDR3 reads CASSHDTEAFF. The CDR3 DNA sequence: TGTGCCAGCAGCCACGACACTGAAGCTTTCTTT.

This clonotype is labeled medium-sized. The V gene is TRBV20-1, the J gene TRBJ1-6, with 7 bases aligning to TRBD1. Germline CDR1 reads DFQATT; CDR2 reads SNEGSKA (reference sequence). Losses at the gene ends were 0 bases for V and 7 bases for J; bases not matched to a gene: 6. The CDR3 covers 15 residues. The CDR3 protein is CSARDPGQPNSPLHF. CDR3 bases: TGCAGTGCTAGAGACCCGGGACAGCCAAATTCACCCCTCCACTTT.

This clonotype has ten or more counts. This chain connects TRBV28 to TRBJ1-6, with D possibly being TRBD1 (6 bases). CDR3 length: 14 residues. Trimming pared 4 bases from V and 4 bases from J, leaving 8 bases between. Germline V gene sequence: CDR1 MDHEN, CDR2 SYDVKM. CDR3 sequence: CASSYQGYNSPLHF. CDR3 DNA: TGTGCCAGCAGTTATCAGGGGTATAATTCACCCCTCCACTTT.

In its sample, this clonotype was seen a few times. This sequence joins TRBV5-1 and TRBJ2-3; possible D gene TRBD1, 5 bases. Trimming removed 0 bases at V and 4 bases at J, with 9 bases between. This CDR3 spans 14 amino acids. Germline V gene data show CDR1 as SGHRS and CDR2 as YFSETQ. Here the CDR3 reads CASSLGQGSDTQYF. Here the CDR3 DNA reads TGCGCCAGCAGCTTGGGTCAGGGTTCAGATACGCAGTATTTT.

This clonotype came up many times. The chain uses TRBV19 and TRBJ2-5, with 7 bases matching TRBD1. The germline gives CDR1 LNHDA, CDR2 SQIVND (reference sequence). Losses at the gene ends were 5 bases for V and 3 bases for J; bases not matched to a gene: 3. This CDR3 is 13 amino acids long. CDR3 loop: CASSPDREETQYF. The CDR3 bases are TGTGCCAGTAGTCCAGACAGGGAAGAGACCCAGTACTTC.

This clonotype has only a few counts. The chain links TRBV7-2 to TRBJ2-7; 7 nucleotides align to TRBD2. CDR1 is SGHTA, CDR2 FQGNSA, per germline. After removal of 5 bases from V and 3 bases from J, the junction contained 4 bases not matched to a gene. The CDR3 loop spans 13 amino acids. The CDR3 reads CASSPRDYYEQYF. In DNA, the CDR3 is TGTGCCAGCAGCCCCCGGGACTACTACGAGCAGTACTTC.